This T cell receptor beta chain was obtained from a study of CD8+CD57+ T cells in acquired aplastic anemia. The wider study: DNA from sorted CD4+ and CD8+ cells averaged roughly 3.4 ug. Among healthy donors, CD4+ cells averaged about 10 million reads.

Genomic DNA acted as the template from which TCR beta VDJ combination and CDR3 sequence profiling were carried out. TCRdb reprocessed the reads via MiXCR and lists one record per CDR3 protein. The sample holds fewer than 250,000 distinct CDR3 sequences; approximately 50% are singletons and the top ten take 15% to 20%. Broader study findings: The study identified almost 30 CD8+ CDR3 sequences shared by patients and controls.

This clonotype was observed many times. Antigen unknown. The CDR3 loop spans 15 amino acids. The V segment lost 5 bases and the J segment 3 bases; nucleotides outside the gene matches: 11. Germline V gene data show CDR1 as SGHKS and CDR2 as YYEKEE (reference sequence). The genes are TRBV5-5 and TRBJ2-7, with 7 positions matching TRBD1. The sequencing sample was made of sorted CD4+, CD8+, or CD8+CD57+ T cells (not recorded which) from PBMCs. This clonotype was sampled from a human donor in good health, serving as a control. The CDR3 DNA is TGTGCCAGCAGTTATCCAGACCGGGACAGCTACGAGCAGTACTTC. As protein: CASSYPDRDSYEQYF.